This is a list of T cell receptor beta chains from one sample in a study of cytomegalovirus exposure and HLA in healthy donors. Produced via immunoSEQ multiplex PCR; TCRdb's table is partial and in-frame only. The sample includes over 80,000 clones, around 75% seen only once; the top ten take over 3%. Sequenced input: PBMCs. The origin of the receptors is a man in his forties or fifties in good health and CMV-seronegative. CDR3s include the opening cysteine and the closing phenylalanine or tryptophan. The D gene is left open where the match is weak. Only some rows state a clone size, as once, few, many or a class for expanded clones.

v_gene	abundance	len	j_gene	d_gene	CDR3nt	CDR3aa
TRBV28	.	15	TRBJ2-7	.	TGTGCCAGCAGTTTAAGGGGAATTAGCTCCTACGAGCAGTACTTC	CASSLRGISSYEQYF
TRBV19	.	13	TRBJ2-1	TRBD2	TGTGCCAGTAGTATAGGGGGGGGCAATGAGCAGTTCTTC	CASSIGGGNEQFF
TRBV9	once	15	TRBJ1-1	TRBD1	TGTGCCAGCAGCCTACGGACAGGGGGAGTTACTGAAGCTTTCTTT	CASSLRTGGVTEAFF
TRBV18	few	16	TRBJ2-3	TRBD1	TGTGCCAGCTCATCTCGACAGGGTCCCACTACAGATACGCAGTATTTT	CASSSRQGPTTDTQYF
TRBV7-9	.	14	TRBJ2-7	.	TGTGCCAGCAGCCCTACAGGAACTCCCTACGAGCAGTACTTC	CASSPTGTPYEQYF
TRBV9	.	15	TRBJ2-7	TRBD1	TGTGCCAGCAGCGCGGACAGGGGGCGCAGGTACGAGCAGTACTTC	CASSADRGRRYEQYF
TRBV10-3	.	16	TRBJ2-3	TRBD2	TGTGCCAGTGGGGCTAGCGGGGGGGTGAGCACAGATACGCAGTATTTT	CASGASGGVSTDTQYF
TRBV15	.	16	TRBJ1-6	TRBD1	TGTGCCACCAGCATCGACAGGGCGCCCTATAATTCACCCCTCCACTTT	CATSIDRAPYNSPLHF
TRBV2	.	17	TRBJ2-1	.	TGTGCCAGCAGCCTACCATACAGGGCTCTTCTCTACAATGAGCAGTTCTTC	CASSLPYRALLYNEQFF
TRBV28	.	15	TRBJ2-1	.	TGTGCCATTACGGGAGGCAGGGGGCCCTACAATGAGCAGTTCTTC	CAITGGRGPYNEQFF
TRBV27	.	16	TRBJ2-7	TRBD1	TGTGCCAGCAGTTTACGCTGGGGACAGGGGGGTTACGAGCAGTACTTC	CASSLRWGQGGYEQYF
TRBV27	.	15	TRBJ2-3	TRBD2	TGTGCCAGCAGTTTGGCGGGGGGGAACGCAGATACGCAGTATTTT	CASSLAGGNADTQYF
TRBV6-4	.	14	TRBJ1-5	.	TGTGCCAGCAGTGACACTTATAGCAATCAGCCCCAGCATTTT	CASSDTYSNQPQHF
TRBV7-9	.	14	TRBJ2-3	.	TGTGCCAGCAGCCGGGGAGGGGGGGCAGATACGCAGTATTTT	CASSRGGGADTQYF
TRBV19	.	18	TRBJ1-1	TRBD1	TGTGCCAGTAGTATAATAGGACGGGACAGGGAGGGAAGAACTGAAGCTTTCTTT	CASSIIGRDREGRTEAFF
TRBV18	.	15	TRBJ1-2	.	TGTGCCAGCTCACCAGAATTTCAGGGGCTGGACGGCTACACCTTC	CASSPEFQGLDGYTF
TRBV13	.	15	TRBJ2-5	.	TGTGCCAGCAGCTTAGAGAGCAGGGGGGAGGAGACCCAGTACTTC	CASSLESRGEETQYF
TRBV4-3	.	15	TRBJ2-7	TRBD2	TGCGCCAGCAGCCACAGTAGCGGGGGGATAGACGAGCAGTACTTC	CASSHSSGGIDEQYF
TRBV4-1	few	15	TRBJ1-1	.	TGCGCCAGCAGCCTCCAGGGACACATAGACACTGAAGCTTTCTTT	CASSLQGHIDTEAFF
TRBV29-1	.	13	TRBJ1-1	.	TGCAGCGTGAATCCGAGACAGATTCGTGAAGCTTTCTTT	CSVNPRQIREAFF
TRBV6-5	.	15	TRBJ1-2	.	TGTGCCAGCAGTACGCCCTCGGGCGGGAGAGAGGGCTACACCTTC	CASSTPSGGREGYTF
TRBV7-6	.	16	TRBJ1-3	.	TGTGCCAGCAGCTTACCCGCTGGAGGCTCTGGAAACACCATATATTTT	CASSLPAGGSGNTIYF
TRBV7-6	.	13	TRBJ1-2	.	TGTGCCAGCAGCGGAACAGGATCCTATGGCTACACCTTC	CASSGTGSYGYTF
TRBV28	.	12	TRBJ1-5	.	TGTGCCAGCAATACAGTTCATCAGCCCCAGCATTTT	CASNTVHQPQHF
TRBV6-1	.	13	TRBJ1-5	.	TGTGCCAGCAGGGTAGACAGAAATCAGCCCCAGCATTTT	CASRVDRNQPQHF
TRBV27	.	16	TRBJ2-7	TRBD1	TGTGCCAGCAGTAAGACAGGGTACGAGGTTGGGTGGGGGCAGTACTTC	CASSKTGYEVGWGQYF
TRBV5-1	.	14	TRBJ1-1	.	TGCGCCAGCAGCTTGTTCGGACAGAACACTGAAGCTTTCTTT	CASSLFGQNTEAFF
TRBV19	few	16	TRBJ1-3	TRBD1	TGTGCCAGTAGTATGGGGACAGATCTCTCTGGAAACACCATATATTTT	CASSMGTDLSGNTIYF
TRBV7-9	.	12	TRBJ2-1	.	TGTGCCAGCAGTACAACGGTCGGGGAGCAGTTCTTC	CASSTTVGEQFF
TRBV4-1	.	16	TRBJ2-7	.	TGCGCCAGCAGCCAAGATCAGACGGGATACGGCTACGAGCAGTACTTC	CASSQDQTGYGYEQYF
TRBV19	.	17	TRBJ1-3	TRBD1	TGTGCCAGCTCGACAGGGGGCTTATCATTCACTGGAAACACCATATATTTT	CASSTGGLSFTGNTIYF
TRBV7-2	.	15	TRBJ2-3	TRBD2	TGTGCCAGCAGCACGCGGGGGGGTAGCACAGATACGCAGTATTTT	CASSTRGGSTDTQYF
TRBV12-5	.	12	TRBJ1-1	.	TGTGCTAGTGGTTTGGGGGCATCTGAAGCTTTCTTT	CASGLGASEAFF
TRBV4-3	.	13	TRBJ1-1	TRBD1	TGCGCCAGCAGCCAAATACAGGGGACTGAAGCTTTCTTT	CASSQIQGTEAFF
TRBV30	.	11	TRBJ1-3	.	TGTGCCTGGAGCCCGGGTGGGAGCATATATTTT	CAWSPGGSIYF
TRBV5-1	few	16	TRBJ1-1	TRBD1	TGCGCCAGCAGCTCAGGACAGGGCTTAAAGAACACTGAAGCTTTCTTT	CASSSGQGLKNTEAFF
TRBV4-2	.	16	TRBJ2-7	TRBD2	TGTGCCAGCAGCCCGCGGGGGGGCGATGGGGCCTACGAGCAGTACTTC	CASSPRGGDGAYEQYF
TRBV2	few	13	TRBJ1-5	.	TGTGCCAGCCGGGACATTCTGAATCAGCCCCAGCATTTT	CASRDILNQPQHF
TRBV10-3	.	14	TRBJ2-1	TRBD2	TGTGCCACCCTTACTAGCGGGGCCTACAATGAGCAGTTCTTC	CATLTSGAYNEQFF
TRBV6-5	.	14	TRBJ1-2	.	TGTGCCAGCACCCTAAAAGGACACGGTTCTGGCTACACCTTC	CASTLKGHGSGYTF
TRBV18	.	16	TRBJ2-7	TRBD1	TGTGCCAGCTCCCTTACAAGACAGGGGGCGAGGGACGAGCAGTACTTC	CASSLTRQGARDEQYF
TRBV28	.	17	TRBJ1-5	TRBD1	TGTGCCAGCAGTTTGGGCGTGTGGGCAGGGGGTCATCAGCCCCAGCATTTT	CASSLGVWAGGHQPQHF
TRBV6-6	.	16	TRBJ1-1	TRBD1	TGTGCCAGCAGTCTACAGGGGGCGTCTTTTGACACTGAAGCTTTCTTT	CASSLQGASFDTEAFF
TRBV4-3	few	18	TRBJ1-5	TRBD1	TGCGCCAGCAGCCAAGATATAAAGGCAGGGGGAAGCAATCAGCCCCAGCATTTT	CASSQDIKAGGSNQPQHF
TRBV6-5	.	15	TRBJ2-5	.	TGTGCCAGCAGTTACTCGAGAAGGACTCACGAGACCCAGTACTTC	CASSYSRRTHETQYF
TRBV5-1	.	16	TRBJ2-7	TRBD1	TGCGCCAGCAGCCTAAGGACAGGGGGTGAAATTTACGAGCAGTACTTC	CASSLRTGGEIYEQYF
TRBV5-4	.	14	TRBJ1-5	.	TGTGCCAGCAGCTTAGGGGGGGGCAATCAGCCCCAGCATTTT	CASSLGGGNQPQHF
TRBV2	.	14	TRBJ1-3	.	TGTGCCAGCATTGTGGAGGGATCCGGAAACACCATATATTTT	CASIVEGSGNTIYF
TRBV29-1	.	15	TRBJ1-4	TRBD1	TGCAGCGTGGCTGGGACAGGGGCAACTAATGAAAAACTGTTTTTT	CSVAGTGATNEKLFF
TRBV5-1	.	16	TRBJ1-4	TRBD1	TGCGCCAGCATTGGGACAGGGAGAGGGGTAAATGAAAAACTGTTTTTT	CASIGTGRGVNEKLFF
TRBV7-9	.	12	TRBJ2-7	.	TGTGCCAGCAGCTCACTGAGCTACGAGCAGTACTTC	CASSSLSYEQYF
TRBV5-1	few	16	TRBJ2-1	.	TGCGCCAGCAGCTTCCTACAGAGCGGCGGTGCGGATGAGCAGTTCTTC	CASSFLQSGGADEQFF
TRBV6-1	few	13	TRBJ2-3	TRBD1	TGTGCCAGCAGTGAAAGGGGGCCAGATACGCAGTATTTT	CASSERGPDTQYF
TRBV6-1	.	15	TRBJ2-7	.	TGTGCCAGCAGTCTAGGGGGGACAGTCTCCTACGAGCAGTACTTC	CASSLGGTVSYEQYF
TRBV7-9	.	14	TRBJ1-6	TRBD1	TGTGCCAGCAGCCAGGACAGGGCTAATTCACCCCTCCACTTT	CASSQDRANSPLHF
TRBV7-9	few	15	TRBJ1-1	TRBD1	TGTGCCAGCAGCTTATATGGACAGGGGGGCACTGAAGCTTTCTTT	CASSLYGQGGTEAFF
TRBV7-3	.	14	TRBJ1-2	TRBD1	TGTGCCAGCAGCTTCGGACAGGGAAAGGAAGGCTACACCTTC	CASSFGQGKEGYTF
TRBV5-5	.	14	TRBJ1-5	.	TGTGCCAGCAGCCTGGCCTCGAGCAATCAGCCCCAGCATTTT	CASSLASSNQPQHF
TRBV27	.	14	TRBJ1-6	.	TGTGCCAGCAGTTCCCCGGGCAGGCGGGGGGCCCTCCACTTT	CASSSPGRRGALHF